The 20 T cell receptor beta chains listed next were all sequenced from one sample in a study of blood T cell repertoires in COVID-19. Here immunoSEQ multiplex PCR was the method, and the copy in TCRdb shows in-frame clones only, minus some. The table has about 60,000 clones, 82% seen once. The specimen sequenced was peripheral blood. These receptors were taken from a man in his 60s with acute or convalescent COVID-19.

The chain has TRBV18 and TRBJ1-4, with 11 nucleotides matching TRBD1. Trimming removed 1 base from V and 0 bases from J; junction bases left unmatched: 7. The CDR3 extends over 19 amino acids. Per germline, CDR1 KGHSH and CDR2 LQKENI. DNA of the CDR3: TGTGCCAGCTCACCACGCCCGGGACAGGGGGAGCCAACTAATGAAAAACTGTTTTTT. Protein product: CASSPRPGQGEPTNEKLFF.

The chain employs TRBV11-3 and TRBJ1-1, with 7 bases fitting TRBD1. This CDR3 contains 14 residues. The J segment lost 1 base and the V segment lost 7 bases, leaving 6 bases of the junction unmatched. Germline lookup yields CDR1 SGHNT and CDR2 YENEEA. The CDR3 sequence is CASTPGGANTEAFF. Written as DNA, the CDR3 is TGTGCCAGCACCCCAGGGGGAGCGAACACTGAAGCTTTCTTT.

In this sample, this clone turned up a few times. Within the sample, other DNA sequences also encode this same CDR3. This chain joins TRBV7-2 and TRBJ1-5; maybe TRBD1 (5 bases). This CDR3 spans 13 amino acids. Trimming removed 1 base from V and 6 bases from J, with 7 bases in between. Germline-derived CDR1 and CDR2 are SGHTA and FQGNSA. The CDR3 DNA follows: TGTGCCAGCAGCTTAGGGGGCGGTCAGCCCCAGCATTTT. Translated, it gives CASSLGGGQPQHF.

The gene calls are TRBV11-3 and TRBJ2-3, with a tentative D call TRBD2 (7 bases). Germline assignment: CDR1 SGHNT and CDR2 YENEEA. V gave up 5 bases and J gave up 2 bases, with 14 bases separating them. The CDR3 totals 15 residues. For the CDR3, the DNA is TGTGCCAGCAGCATGGCGGGGGCGACCACAGATACGCAGTATTTT. Translated, it gives CASSMAGATTDTQYF.

The V gene is TRBV7-9, the J gene TRBJ1-1, with TRBD1 identical over 9 bases. The CDR3 is 14 amino acids. Germline values: CDR1 SEHNR, CDR2 FQNEAQ (reference sequence). Trimming cost V 5 bases and J 5 bases; bases outside gene matches: 6. The CDR3 loop is CASSPGTGWTEAFF. For the CDR3, the DNA is TGTGCCAGCAGCCCCGGGACAGGGTGGACTGAAGCTTTCTTT.

The CDR3 reads CASMGGAVELFF. For the CDR3, the DNA is TGTGCCAGCATGGGGGGGGCAGTAGAGCTGTTTTTT. The V gene is TRBV12-3 or TRBV12-4, the J gene TRBJ2-2; tentatively, D is TRBD2 (7 bases). V lost 7 bases and J lost 11, with 14 bases in between. The CDR3 is 12 residues long.

This sequence joins TRBV7-9 and TRBJ1-5; a weak D match, TRBD1 (6 bases). The CDR3 loop spans 14 amino acids. Trimming took off 5 bases at V and 6 bases at J, with 14 bases between the two ends. Germline loops: CDR1 SEHNR, CDR2 FQNEAQ (reference sequence). CDR3 DNA sequence: TGTGCCAGCAGCCTGGGGGCACAGGGTCAGCCCCAGCATTTT. It codes for CASSLGAQGQPQHF.

The chain has TRBV5-6 and TRBJ1-5; no definite D call. CDR1 and CDR2 from the germline V gene are SGHDT and YYEEEE. The CDR3 contains 14 residues. The germline V and J ends were trimmed by 6 bases and 0 bases, with 10 bases remaining between them. The CDR3 protein is CASTLMASNQPQHF. Here the CDR3 DNA reads TGTGCCAGCACATTAATGGCTAGCAATCAGCCCCAGCATTTT.

This clone was seen a handful of times. The chain couples TRBV6-2 or TRBV6-3 to TRBJ1-6; 7 bases map to TRBD1. Unmatched junction bases numbered 6, after V lost 2 bases and J lost 11 bases. The CDR3 is 14 residues long. Germline-derived CDR1 and CDR2 are MNHEY and SVGEGT. The CDR3 DNA reads TGTGCCAGCAGTTACCCCCCAGGGGGGACACCCCTCCACTTT. Its protein product is CASSYPPGGTPLHF.

The chain is built from TRBV18 and TRBJ2-2, with TRBD1 as a possible D gene (7 bases). V dropped 0 bases and J dropped 5 bases, with 16 bases sitting between them. The CDR3 covers 17 residues. Germline assignment: CDR1 KGHSH and CDR2 LQKENI. The CDR3 sequence: CASSPPDPAGGTGELFF. As DNA, the CDR3 is TGTGCCAGCTCACCACCCGACCCCGCAGGGGGGACCGGGGAGCTGTTTTTT. Full variable domain (rest looked up from reference TRBV18 and TRBJ2-2): NAGVMQNPRHLVRRRGQEARLRCSPMKGHSHVYWYRQLPEEGLKFMVYLQKENIIDESGMPKERFSAEFPKEGPSILRIQQVVRGDSAAYFCASSPPDPAGGTGELFFGEGSRLTVL.

The rearrangement links TRBV3-1 (or the pseudogene TRBV3-2) to TRBJ1-1; 7 bases line up with TRBD1. This CDR3 region has 13 residues. In germline, CDR1 is LGHDT, CDR2 YNNKEL (reference sequence). V lost 3 bases to trimming and J lost 8 bases; unmatched junction nucleotides: 6. For the CDR3, the DNA is TGTGCCAGCAGCCATAGGGACAGATCCGAAGCTTTCTTT. It is translated as CASSHRDRSEAFF.

The chain joins TRBV12-5 to TRBJ2-7, with a weak D call TRBD1 (6 bases). Looked up from germline, CDR1 is LGHNT and CDR2 is FRNRAP. V gave up 6 bases and J gave up 4 bases, with 19 bases separating them. The CDR3 is made up of 15 amino acids. CDR3 in DNA: TGTGCTAGTGGCTCACTCCTCTTGGGGGCTTACGAGCAGTACTTC. This translates into CASGSLLLGAYEQYF.

The chain carries TRBV19 and TRBJ2-7, with D possibly matching TRBD1 (6 bases). Trimming took 8 bases from V and 5 from J, leaving 16 bases between them. The germline V gene has CDR1 LNHDA and CDR2 SQIVND (reference sequence). CDR3 length equals 13 residues. The CDR3 nucleotides are TGTGCCAGTCGGGCAGGGGATAGGGACGAGCAGTACGTC. Protein: CASRAGDRDEQYV.

The chain employs TRBV5-4 and TRBJ1-2; 7 nucleotides match TRBD1. The CDR3 runs to 14 residues. After removal of 4 bases from V and 7 bases from J, the junction contained 10 bases not matched to a gene. The germline gives CDR1 SGHNT, CDR2 YYREEE (reference sequence). CDR3 region: CASSPDRVYGGYTF. Here the CDR3 DNA reads TGTGCCAGCAGCCCTGACAGGGTGTATGGTGGCTACACCTTC.

This clone was seen once. The chain joins TRBV5-5 to TRBJ1-4, with TRBD1 as a possible D gene (5 bases). The CDR3 covers 14 residues. Germline CDR1 SGHKS, CDR2 YYEKEE (reference sequence). Between the trimmed V and J ends, which lost 4 bases and 4 bases, there was a span of 11 bases. The DNA of the CDR3 is TGTGCCAGCAGCGGGACGGGGGTTAATGAAAAACTGTTTTTT. Translation gives CASSGTGVNEKLFF.

This clone was observed a single time. J is TRBJ2-7 and V is TRBV13; 9 bases map to TRBD1. V shed 1 base and J 6 bases; nucleotides not matched to a gene: 7. The CDR3 is 15 amino acids. Per germline, CDR1 PRHDT and CDR2 FYEKMQ (reference sequence). This CDR3 is CASSLVRGQGGEQYF. Here the CDR3 DNA reads TGTGCCAGCAGCTTAGTCAGGGGACAGGGAGGCGAGCAGTACTTC.

This chain links TRBV3-1 (or the pseudogene TRBV3-2) with TRBJ1-5; D remains ambiguous. Germline CDR1 reads LGHDT; CDR2 reads YNNKEL (reference sequence). Between the trimmed V and J ends, which lost 1 base and 2 bases, there was a span of 12 bases. CDR3 length equals 16 residues. CDR3 residues: CASSQGPASGNQPQHF. In DNA form, the CDR3 reads TGTGCCAGCAGCCAAGGGCCGGCCAGCGGCAATCAGCCCCAGCATTTT.

The chain links TRBV6-5 to TRBJ2-3; maybe TRBD1 (5 bases). CDR1 MNHEY and CDR2 SVGAGI come from the germline V gene. V was clipped by 0 bases and J by 5 bases, with 15 bases between them. This CDR3 is built from 16 residues. CDR3 region: CASSYSRTSQGDTQYF. DNA for the CDR3: TGTGCCAGCAGTTACTCGAGGACATCCCAGGGAGATACGCAGTATTTT.

Here the CDR3 DNA reads TGTGCCAGCAGCTACAGGACAGTCCTCTATGGCTACACCTTC. Its protein product is CASSYRTVLYGYTF. The gene calls are TRBV7-9 and TRBJ1-2, with a tentative D call TRBD1 (6 bases). Germline loops: CDR1 SEHNR, CDR2 FQNEAQ (reference sequence). This CDR3 comprises 14 residues. The V and J ends lost 4 bases and 4 bases respectively, with 13 bases between them.

The chain carries TRBV11-3 and TRBJ2-5, with 10 bases matching TRBD2. Germline V gene data show CDR1 as SGHNT and CDR2 as YENEEA. This CDR3 is built from 16 residues. Unmatched junction bases numbered 11, after V lost 5 bases and J lost 5 bases. The CDR3 here is CASSPGERGGFETQYF. The CDR3 bases are TGTGCCAGCAGCCCCGGGGAGCGGGGGGGCTTCGAGACCCAGTACTTC.